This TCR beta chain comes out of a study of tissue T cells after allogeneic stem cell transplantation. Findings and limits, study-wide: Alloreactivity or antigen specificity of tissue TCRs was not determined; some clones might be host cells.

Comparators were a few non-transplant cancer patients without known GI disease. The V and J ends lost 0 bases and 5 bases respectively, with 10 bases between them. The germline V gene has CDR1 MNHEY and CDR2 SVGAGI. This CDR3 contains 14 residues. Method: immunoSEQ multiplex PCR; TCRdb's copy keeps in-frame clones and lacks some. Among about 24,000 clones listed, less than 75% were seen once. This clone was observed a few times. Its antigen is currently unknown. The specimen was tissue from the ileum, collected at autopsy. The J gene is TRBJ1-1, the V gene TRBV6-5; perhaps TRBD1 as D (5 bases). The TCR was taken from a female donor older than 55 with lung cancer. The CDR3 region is CASSYSAGRTEAFF. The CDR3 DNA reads TGTGCCAGCAGTTACTCGGCAGGGCGGACTGAAGCTTTCTTT.